The 21 T cell receptor beta chains below all came from one sample that was sequenced in a study of blood T cell repertoires in COVID-19. TCRdb's copy holds only in-frame clones and misses some; the assay was immunoSEQ multiplex PCR. This sample has roughly 260,000 clones, with 87% found just once. The specimen was peripheral blood. These receptors came from a woman between 50 and 59 years old with acute or convalescent COVID-19.

This clone was counted a single time. The chain carries TRBV24-1 and TRBJ2-3, with D uncertain. The germline V gene encodes CDR1 KGHDR and CDR2 SFDVKD. Deletions cut 1 base from V and 3 bases from J, with 7 bases between. The CDR3 is made up of 14 amino acids. In DNA, the CDR3 is TGTGCCACCAGTGATTTTCCATCAACAGATACGCAGTATTTT. This sequence encodes CATSDFPSTDTQYF.

The gene calls are TRBV20-1 and TRBJ2-7; no reliable D call. Trimming took 3 bases from V and 6 from J, leaving 6 bases between them. This CDR3 contains 10 residues. Germline lookup yields CDR1 DFQATT and CDR2 SNEGSKA (reference sequence). The CDR3 loop reads CSASRGEQYF. The DNA for the CDR3 is TGCAGTGCTAGCCGCGGCGAGCAGTACTTC.

The V call is TRBV19, the J call TRBJ2-7; D is possibly TRBD1 (5 bases). Germline assignment: CDR1 LNHDA and CDR2 SQIVND (reference sequence). This CDR3 has 12 amino acids. Trimming pared 5 bases from V and 1 base from J, leaving 6 bases between. The CDR3 is CASSAGSYEQYF. The CDR3 DNA follows: TGTGCCAGTAGTGCAGGGTCCTACGAGCAGTACTTC.

The chain is built from TRBV7-6 and TRBJ1-2, with a tentative D call TRBD1 (6 bases). In germline, CDR1 is SGHVS, CDR2 FNYEAQ. Trimming left V 1 base short and J 4 bases short, with 7 bases between. This CDR3 spans 13 amino acids. Written as DNA, the CDR3 is TGTGCCAGCAGCTTAGAACAGGGCTATGGCTACACCTTC. It codes for CASSLEQGYGYTF.

J is TRBJ2-7 and V is TRBV4-1; 8 bases line up with TRBD1. The CDR3 length is 14 residues. CDR1 MGHRA and CDR2 YSYEKL come from the germline V gene. V dropped 4 bases and J dropped 2; count of bases not matched to a gene: 4. The CDR3 bases are TGCGCCAGCAGCCTGACGGACAGGGCCTACGAGCAGTACTTC. Amino acids: CASSLTDRAYEQYF.

V and J are TRBV5-1 and TRBJ2-7; tentatively, D is TRBD2 (5 bases). The CDR3 runs to 13 residues. Trimming stripped 0 bases from V and 6 bases from J, with 10 bases between. Germline V gives CDR1 SGHRS, CDR2 YFSETQ. The CDR3 here is CASSLEEGFEQYF. In DNA form, the CDR3 reads TGCGCCAGCAGCTTGGAAGAGGGCTTCGAGCAGTACTTC.

The chain recombines TRBV27 with TRBJ2-1; 15 bases line up with TRBD2. CDR3 length: 18 residues. Germline CDR1 is MNHEY and CDR2 is SMNVEV (reference sequence). With V trimmed by 4 bases and J by 4 bases, 8 bases remained unmatched. This CDR3 is CASSSEGLAGGIYNEQFF. The DNA of the CDR3 is TGTGCCAGCAGTTCCGAAGGACTAGCGGGGGGGATATACAATGAGCAGTTCTTC.

The V gene is TRBV9, the J gene TRBJ2-5; 8 bases map to TRBD1. The J segment lost 5 bases and the V segment lost 0 bases, leaving 6 bases of the junction unmatched. This CDR3 is built from 15 residues. CDR1 is SGDLS, CDR2 YYNGEE, per germline. DNA for the CDR3: TGTGCCAGCAGCGTAGGAACAGGGGGTTTGGAGACCCAGTACTTC. It encodes CASSVGTGGLETQYF.

This clone was counted between two and nine times. This chain uses TRBV28 with TRBJ1-5; TRBD1 matches at 8 bases. The germline gives CDR1 MDHEN, CDR2 SYDVKM. V trimming: 6 bases; J trimming: 7 bases; junction bases outside the gene matches: 8. The CDR3 is made up of 14 amino acids. CDR3 protein: CASRRDRIAQPQHF. The CDR3 DNA reads TGTGCCAGCAGAAGGGACAGGATCGCCCAGCCCCAGCATTTT.

CDR3 in amino acids: CASSSPFNEQFF. CDR3 nucleotide sequence: TGTGCCAGCAGTTCCCCGTTTAATGAGCAGTTCTTC. The chain joins TRBV28 to TRBJ2-1; D gene uncertain. Trimming took off 4 bases at V and 7 bases at J, with 8 bases between the two ends. CDR3 length equals 12 residues. CDR1 and CDR2 from the germline V gene are MDHEN and SYDVKM.

V usage is TRBV7-9 and J usage is TRBJ2-3, with D perhaps TRBD2 (5 bases). Trimming stripped 5 bases from V and 4 bases from J, with 10 bases between. Germline-derived CDR1 and CDR2 are SEHNR and FQNEAQ (reference sequence). The CDR3 runs to 13 residues. In nucleotides, the CDR3 is TGTGCCAGCAGCCCTCTAGCATCAGATACGCAGTATTTT. It is translated as CASSPLASDTQYF.

The V gene is TRBV18, the J gene TRBJ2-7; 7 positions match TRBD2. Germline CDR1 is KGHSH and CDR2 is LQKENI. J gave up 1 base and V 2 bases, and 11 bases lay outside the gene matches. The CDR3 runs to 17 residues. The CDR3 loop is CASSPAGWASGSYEQYF. The CDR3 region has the DNA TGTGCCAGCTCACCAGCAGGATGGGCTAGCGGTTCCTACGAGCAGTACTTC. Supplemented by reference TRBV18 and TRBJ2-7, the full variable domain reads NAGVMQNPRHLVRRRGQEARLRCSPMKGHSHVYWYRQLPEEGLKFMVYLQKENIIDESGMPKERFSAEFPKEGPSILRIQQVVRGDSAAYFCASSPAGWASGSYEQYFGPGTRLTVT.

The chain combines TRBV3-1 (or the pseudogene TRBV3-2) with TRBJ2-7; 11 bases are a match to TRBD2. Germline V gene sequence: CDR1 LGHDT, CDR2 YNNKEL (reference sequence). The CDR3 spans 18 residues. After removal of 1 base from V and 0 bases from J, the junction contained 8 bases not matched to a gene. The CDR3 sequence is CASSQALAGGLSSYEQYF. Written as DNA, the CDR3 is TGTGCCAGCAGCCAAGCCCTAGCGGGAGGACTAAGCTCCTACGAGCAGTACTTC.

The CDR3 nucleotides are TGTGCCAGCAAAGGGGACAGGGCTAATGAAAAACTGTTTTTT. Translated, it gives CASKGDRANEKLFF. The chain combines TRBV6-5 with TRBJ1-4; 9 nucleotides align to TRBD1. The CDR3 loop spans 14 amino acids. J was trimmed by 3 bases and V by 7 bases; bases with no gene match: 3. Germline CDR1 is MNHEY and CDR2 is SVGAGI.

The rearrangement joins TRBV4-1 to TRBJ1-4; TRBD1 might be the D (6 bases). Germline V gives CDR1 MGHRA, CDR2 YSYEKL. This CDR3 spans 15 amino acids. V gave up 4 bases and J gave up 14 bases, with 23 bases separating them. The CDR3 loop reads CASSLLGAGDRVLFF. DNA of the CDR3: TGCGCCAGCAGCCTCCTGGGCGCAGGGGATAGGGTTCTGTTTTTT.

CDR3 bases: TGCGCCAGCAGTCAAGTGGGACAGGGGGCTTTTGATAGCACAGATACGCAGTATTTT. Translated: CASSQVGQGAFDSTDTQYF. The chain joins TRBV23-1 to TRBJ2-3; 12 bases match TRBD1. TRBV23-1 is placed among ORFs of uncertain function. This CDR3 contains 19 residues. V was clipped by 2 bases and J by 0 bases; unmatched bases: 9.

Notes on this clone: This sample includes further DNA sequences coding for the same CDR3. V and J are TRBV27 and TRBJ1-4; 7 bases line up with TRBD1. The CDR3 covers 14 residues. The germline CDR1 and CDR2 sequences are MNHEY and SMNVEV (reference sequence). V dropped 2 bases and J dropped 8; count of bases not matched to a gene: 5. The CDR3 nucleotides read TGTGCCAGCAGTTTAAGACAGGGAAGGGAAAAACTGTTTTTT. It encodes CASSLRQGREKLFF.

V gene TRBV5-8 combines with J gene TRBJ1-5; perhaps TRBD1 as D (6 bases). Germline CDR1 is SGHTS and CDR2 is YDEGEE. Trimming pared 4 bases from V and 2 bases from J, leaving 16 bases between. The CDR3 has 16 amino acids. The CDR3 nucleotides read TGTGCCAGCAGCCTGGGCGGGGGCCAAGGCAATCAGCCCCAGCATTTT. Protein: CASSLGGGQGNQPQHF.

The chain recombines TRBV15 with TRBJ1-3; D may be TRBD1 (5 bases). The CDR3 length is 15 residues. Germline lookup yields CDR1 LNHNV and CDR2 YYDKDF (reference sequence). V lost 1 base and J lost 2, with 9 bases in between. CDR3 nucleotide sequence: TGTGCCACCAGCAGAGCGGGGGAGGCTGGAAACACCATATATTTT. It yields the protein CATSRAGEAGNTIYF.

This chain uses TRBV6-2 or TRBV6-3 with TRBJ2-7; tentative D call: TRBD1 (5 bases). There are 14 residues in the CDR3. With 4 bases removed from V and 0 bases from J, the gap between germline ends came to 10 bases. Germline V gene sequence: CDR1 MNHEY, CDR2 SVGEGT. CDR3 nucleotide sequence: TGTGCCAGCAGTTCGGACACCCACTCCTACGAGCAGTACTTC. Translated, it gives CASSSDTHSYEQYF.

The chain uses TRBV19 and TRBJ2-2; TRBD2 aligns across 10 bases. The CDR3 loop spans 13 amino acids. The germline V gene encodes CDR1 LNHDA and CDR2 SQIVND (reference sequence). V shed 9 bases, J shed 7 bases, and the junction held 5 bases outside the gene matches. The CDR3 nucleotides read TGTGCCAGAGCGGGAGGGCCGGGCGGGGAGCTGTTTTTT. Protein: CARAGGPGGELFF.